This TCR beta chain was captured by sequencing in a study of cytomegalovirus exposure and HLA in healthy donors. The study's findings and limits: The likely explanation for a cluster of highly shared sequence variants was sequencing artifact. According to the study, around 180 TCR beta chains were cytomegalovirus-associated.

It was with 60 Vbeta and 13 Jbeta primers that the PCR ran. TCRdb's copy holds only in-frame clones and misses some; the assay was immunoSEQ multiplex PCR. The repertoire includes about 170,000 clones, just over 70% of them detected once, and about 2.5% sits in the top ten. About this clone itself: Its antigen is not known.

Trimming removed 7 bases from V and 4 bases from J, with 8 bases in between. The germline V gene has CDR1 SGDLS and CDR2 YYNGEE. The CDR3 contains 12 residues. Material: PBMCs. This clonotype originated in a human donor in good health. The chain links TRBV9 to TRBJ2-2; maybe TRBD1 (5 bases). The CDR3 DNA sequence: TGTGCCAGCGCAGGGATCACCGGGGAGCTGTTTTTT. Translation: CASAGITGELFF.